This entry concerns a single T cell receptor beta chain. These data are taken from a study of blood T cell repertoires in COVID-19. Study overall: Sample material is recorded as cDNA or gDNA derived from T cells, B-cell-depleted T cells, or PBMCs.

Assay used: immunoSEQ multiplex PCR; TCRdb lists only in-frame clones, some missing. The sample contains roughly 250,000 clones, approximately 90% of which appear only once. Participant ages covered roughly 18 to 89 years across about two dozen US areas. Cohorts were assigned according to the clinical history that participants reported. Sequenced input: PBMCs or T cells enriched from blood (not recorded which). This receptor was identified in a young woman with acute COVID-19.

The CDR3 loop reads CSASSGIADTQYF. Written as DNA, the CDR3 is TGCAGTGCTAGTAGCGGGATCGCAGATACGCAGTATTTT. The gene calls are TRBV20-1 and TRBJ2-3, with 8 positions matching TRBD2. The CDR3 runs to 13 residues. Germline CDR1 DFQATT, CDR2 SNEGSKA (reference sequence). J lost 4 bases, V lost 3 bases, and 3 bases had no gene match.